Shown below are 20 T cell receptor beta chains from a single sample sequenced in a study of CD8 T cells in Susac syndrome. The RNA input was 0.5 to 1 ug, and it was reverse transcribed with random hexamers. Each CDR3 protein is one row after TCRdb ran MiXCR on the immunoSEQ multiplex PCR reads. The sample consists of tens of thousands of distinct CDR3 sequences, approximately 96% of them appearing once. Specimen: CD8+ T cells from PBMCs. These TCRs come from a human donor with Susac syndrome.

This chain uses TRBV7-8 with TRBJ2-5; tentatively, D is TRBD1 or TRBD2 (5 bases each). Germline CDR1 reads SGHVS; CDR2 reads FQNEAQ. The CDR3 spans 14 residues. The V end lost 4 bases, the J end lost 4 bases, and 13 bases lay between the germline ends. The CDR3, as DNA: TGTGCCAGCAGCTCCCAGGTGGGACCAGAGACCCAGTACTTC. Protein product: CASSSQVGPETQYF.

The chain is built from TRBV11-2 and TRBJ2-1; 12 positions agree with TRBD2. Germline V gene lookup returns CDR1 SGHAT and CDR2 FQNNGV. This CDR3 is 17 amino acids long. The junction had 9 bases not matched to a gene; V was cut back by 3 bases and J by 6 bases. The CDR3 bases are TGTGCCAGCAGCTTTAGGACTAGCGGGGACTATATCAATGAGCAGTTCTTC. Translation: CASSFRTSGDYINEQFF.

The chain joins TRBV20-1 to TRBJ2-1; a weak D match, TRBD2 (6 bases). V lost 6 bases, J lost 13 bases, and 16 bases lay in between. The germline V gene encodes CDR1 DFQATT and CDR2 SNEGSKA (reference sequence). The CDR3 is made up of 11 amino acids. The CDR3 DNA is TGCAGTGCCGGAGGGAGGAGTCTACAGTTCTTC. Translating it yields CSAGGRSLQFF.

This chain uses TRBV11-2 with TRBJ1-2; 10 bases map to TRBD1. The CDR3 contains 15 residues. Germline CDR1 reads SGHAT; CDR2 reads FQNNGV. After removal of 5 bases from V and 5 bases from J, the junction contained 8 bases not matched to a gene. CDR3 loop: CASSLFDRGPYGYTF. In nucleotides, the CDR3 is TGTGCCAGCAGCCTTTTCGACAGGGGGCCGTATGGCTACACCTTC.

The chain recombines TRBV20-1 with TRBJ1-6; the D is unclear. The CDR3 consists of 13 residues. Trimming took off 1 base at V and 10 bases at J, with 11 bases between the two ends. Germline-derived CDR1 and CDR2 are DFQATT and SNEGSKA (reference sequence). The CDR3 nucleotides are TGCAGTGCTAGAGTTGAAGGGCCCTCACCCCTCCACTTT. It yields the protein CSARVEGPSPLHF.

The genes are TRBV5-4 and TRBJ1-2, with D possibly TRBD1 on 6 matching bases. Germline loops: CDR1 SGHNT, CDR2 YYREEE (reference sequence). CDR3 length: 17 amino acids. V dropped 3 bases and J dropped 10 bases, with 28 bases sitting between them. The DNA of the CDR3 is TGTGCCAGCAGCTCGGCCTCGGGTTTCCGGGACAAAGTGGCCTACACCTTC. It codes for CASSSASGFRDKVAYTF.

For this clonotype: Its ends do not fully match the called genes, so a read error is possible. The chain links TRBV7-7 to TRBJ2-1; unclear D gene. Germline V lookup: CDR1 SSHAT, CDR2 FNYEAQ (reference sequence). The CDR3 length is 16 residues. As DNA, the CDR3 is TGTGCTAGCAGCTTTGGTAGGGATGGCTCCTACAATGAGCAGTTCTTC. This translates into CASSFGRDGSYNEQFF.

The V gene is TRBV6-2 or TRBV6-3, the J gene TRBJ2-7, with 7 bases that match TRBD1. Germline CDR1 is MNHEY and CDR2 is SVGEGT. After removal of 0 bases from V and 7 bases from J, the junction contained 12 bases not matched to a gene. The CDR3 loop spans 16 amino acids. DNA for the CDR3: TGTGCCAGCAGTTACTCGGATGACAGTGGGACAGTAGAGCAGTACTTC. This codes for CASSYSDDSGTVEQYF.

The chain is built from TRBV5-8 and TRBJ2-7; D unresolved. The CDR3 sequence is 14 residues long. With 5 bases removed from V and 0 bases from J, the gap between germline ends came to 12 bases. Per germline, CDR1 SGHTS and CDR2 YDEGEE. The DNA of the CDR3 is TGTGCCAGCAGATCCGGCTCCCCCTCCTACGAGCAGTACTTC. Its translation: CASRSGSPSYEQYF.

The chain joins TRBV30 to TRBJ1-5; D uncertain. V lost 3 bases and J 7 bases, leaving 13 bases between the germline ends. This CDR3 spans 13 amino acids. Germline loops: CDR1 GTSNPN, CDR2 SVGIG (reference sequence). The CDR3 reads CAWSVKGSQPQHF. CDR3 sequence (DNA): TGTGCCTGGAGCGTGAAAGGGAGCCAGCCCCAGCATTTT.

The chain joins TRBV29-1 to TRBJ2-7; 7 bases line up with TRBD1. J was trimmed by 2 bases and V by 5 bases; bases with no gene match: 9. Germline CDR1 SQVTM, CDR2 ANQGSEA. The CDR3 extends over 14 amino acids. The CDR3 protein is CSVNGQASAYEQYF. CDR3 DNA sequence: TGCAGCGTTAATGGACAGGCGAGCGCCTACGAGCAGTACTTC.

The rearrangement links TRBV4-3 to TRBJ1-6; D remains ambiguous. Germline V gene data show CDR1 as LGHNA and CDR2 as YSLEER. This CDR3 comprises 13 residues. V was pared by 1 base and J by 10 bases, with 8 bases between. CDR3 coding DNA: TGCGCCAGCAGCCAAGTGCTTGGGTCACCCCTCCACTTT. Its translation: CASSQVLGSPLHF.

Here the CDR3 reads CSVEGLAGGPDEQFF. CDR3 DNA: TGCAGCGTTGAGGGACTAGCGGGGGGGCCGGATGAGCAGTTCTTC. V and J are TRBV29-1 and TRBJ2-1, with 16 bases fitting TRBD2. The V segment lost 3 bases and the J segment 8 bases; nucleotides outside the gene matches: 4. Germline-derived CDR1 and CDR2 are SQVTM and ANQGSEA. The CDR3 extends over 15 amino acids.

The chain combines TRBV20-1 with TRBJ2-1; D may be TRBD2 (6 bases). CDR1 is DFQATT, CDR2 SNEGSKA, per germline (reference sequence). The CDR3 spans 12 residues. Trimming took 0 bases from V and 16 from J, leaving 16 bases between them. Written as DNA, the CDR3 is TGCAGTGCTAGAGATCCCGGGACTCTTGATTTCTTC. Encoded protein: CSARDPGTLDFF.

The CDR3 DNA reads as TGCAGTGCACCCTCTAGCGAGAGCTCCTACGAGCAGTACTTC. Translation gives CSAPSSESSYEQYF. V gene TRBV20-1 combines with J gene TRBJ2-7; maybe TRBD2 (6 bases). Trimming pared 6 bases from V and 0 bases from J, leaving 15 bases between. This CDR3 is 14 amino acids long. CDR1 and CDR2 (germline): DFQATT, SNEGSKA (reference sequence).

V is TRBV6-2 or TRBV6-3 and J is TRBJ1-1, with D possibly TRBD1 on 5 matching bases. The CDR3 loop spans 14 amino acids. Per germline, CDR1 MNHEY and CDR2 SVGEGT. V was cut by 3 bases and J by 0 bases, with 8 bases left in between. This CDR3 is CASSYQGMNTEAFF. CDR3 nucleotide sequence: TGTGCCAGCAGTTATCAGGGCATGAACACTGAAGCTTTCTTT.

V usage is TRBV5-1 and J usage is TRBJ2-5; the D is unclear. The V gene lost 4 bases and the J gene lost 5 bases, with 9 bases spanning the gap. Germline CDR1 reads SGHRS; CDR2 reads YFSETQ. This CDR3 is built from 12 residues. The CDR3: CASSAQSETQYF. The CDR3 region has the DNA TGCGCCAGCAGCGCCCAAAGTGAGACCCAGTACTTC.

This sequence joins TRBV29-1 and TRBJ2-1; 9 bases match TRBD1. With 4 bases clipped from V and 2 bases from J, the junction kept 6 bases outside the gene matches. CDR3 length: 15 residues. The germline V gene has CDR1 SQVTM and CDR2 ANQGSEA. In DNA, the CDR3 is TGCAGCGTTGTTAGGGGACAGGGCACCTACAATGAGCAGTTCTTC. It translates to CSVVRGQGTYNEQFF.

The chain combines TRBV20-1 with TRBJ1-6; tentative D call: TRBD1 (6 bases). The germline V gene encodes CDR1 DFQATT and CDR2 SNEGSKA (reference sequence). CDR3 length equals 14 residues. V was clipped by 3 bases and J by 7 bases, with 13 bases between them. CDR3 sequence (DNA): TGCAGTGCTAGCAGGGGCGCAAGGAATTCACCCCTCCACTTT. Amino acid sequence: CSASRGARNSPLHF.

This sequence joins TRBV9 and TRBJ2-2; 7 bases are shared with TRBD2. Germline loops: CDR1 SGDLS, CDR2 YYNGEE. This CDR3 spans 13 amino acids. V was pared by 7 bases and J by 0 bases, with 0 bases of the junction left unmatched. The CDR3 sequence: CASGGANTGELFF. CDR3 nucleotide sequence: TGTGCCAGCGGGGGGGCGAACACCGGGGAGCTGTTTTTT.